A selection of T cell receptor beta chains follows, all from one sample in a study of blood T cell repertoires in COVID-19. Only in-frame clones appear in the TCRdb table, and some are missing; sequencing was by immunoSEQ multiplex PCR. Of approximately 440,000 clones listed, 87% are singletons. The sequenced sample consisted of PBMCs or T cells enriched from blood (not recorded which). Receptors originate from a woman younger than 30 who had recovered from COVID-19. CDR3s include the opening cysteine and the closing phenylalanine or tryptophan. The D gene is left open where the match is weak. Only some rows state a clone size, as once, few, many or a class for expanded clones.

TRBV19	TRBJ2-3	TRBD2	-	TGTGCCAGTGTGCCCAGCGGGGGGGCTTTAGATACGCAGTATTTT	CASVPSGGALDTQYF
TRBV19	TRBJ2-5	TRBD2	once	TGTGCCAGTAAGGATAGTAGCGGGGTCCAAGAGACCCAGTACTTC	CASKDSSGVQETQYF
TRBV25-1	TRBJ2-1	TRBD2	-	TGTGCCAGCAGTGGCCCGACTAGCGGGGGGGAGTACAATGAGCAGTTCTTC	CASSGPTSGGEYNEQFF
TRBV4-1	TRBJ1-1	TRBD1	-	TGCGCCAGCAGCCAAGAAGGACAGGGACGGTCTGAAGCTTTCTTT	CASSQEGQGRSEAFF
TRBV2	TRBJ1-4	-	-	TGTGCCAGCAGCAGTCGAAATGAAAAACTGTTTTTT	CASSSRNEKLFF
TRBV5-4	TRBJ1-2	-	-	TGTGCCAGCAGCCCGAGCTATAGTACGAACTATGGCTACACCTTC	CASSPSYSTNYGYTF
TRBV7-2	TRBJ2-5	-	-	TGTGCCAGCAGCTTAGAGCCCTTAGCGGAGAGAAGAGAGGGCCAGTACTTC	CASSLEPLAERREGQYF
TRBV28	TRBJ2-7	TRBD1	-	TGTGCCAGCAGTCCCCCTGGCGGGACAGGGGAGGAGCAGTACTTC	CASSPPGGTGEEQYF
TRBV5-4	TRBJ1-3	-	-	TGTGCCAGCAGCTTCCGCTTGGGGAGCCCCGATTCTGGAAACACCATATATTTT	CASSFRLGSPDSGNTIYF
TRBV12-3/TRBV12-4	TRBJ1-1	-	-	TGTGCCAGCAGTCCACTCAGGGGCACTGAAGCTTTCTTT	CASSPLRGTEAFF
TRBV10-3	TRBJ1-1	-	-	TGTGCCATCTCTAAAGACGCGGGGACTGAAGCTTTCTTT	CAISKDAGTEAFF
TRBV3-1/TRBV3-2	TRBJ1-1	-	-	TGTGCCAGCAGCCAAGAACCGGGGGCTGAAGCTTTCTTT	CASSQEPGAEAFF
TRBV27	TRBJ2-2	TRBD2	once	TGTGCCAGCAGCCCCCCGGGGGGACTACGCACCGGGGAGCTGTTTTTT	CASSPPGGLRTGELFF
TRBV11-2	TRBJ1-2	-	-	TGTGCCAGCAGCATGCCGGGACTGACCTATGGCTACACCTTC	CASSMPGLTYGYTF
TRBV7-9	TRBJ2-4	TRBD1	-	TGTGCCAGCAGCTTAGGGGGGACAGGGAAGACAGACATTCAGTACTTC	CASSLGGTGKTDIQYF
TRBV6-6	TRBJ2-7	-	-	TGTGCCAGCAGTTACTCGAAGGGGGGGAGCTCCTACGAGCAGTACTTC	CASSYSKGGSSYEQYF
TRBV24-1	TRBJ2-5	TRBD2	-	TGTGCCACCAGTCTCGGGGGGGAAGAGACCCAGTACTTC	CATSLGGEETQYF
TRBV19	TRBJ2-2	TRBD1	-	TGTGCCAGTAGTAGTGACGGGACAGGAGGCACCGGGGAGCTGTTTTTT	CASSSDGTGGTGELFF
TRBV12-3/TRBV12-4	TRBJ1-5	-	-	TGTGCCAGCAGTTTGGGGGCTGGGCAGCCCCAGCATTTT	CASSLGAGQPQHF
TRBV7-8	TRBJ2-3	-	-	TGTGCCAGCAGCTTAGCCGCCTGGGCCCTCACAGATACGCAGTATTTT	CASSLAAWALTDTQYF
TRBV2	TRBJ1-2	TRBD1	-	TGTGCCAGCAGTGACCCCAGGGGGCGCTTGGGAGGCTACACCTTC	CASSDPRGRLGGYTF
TRBV7-2	TRBJ1-1	-	-	TGTGCCAGCAGCTTCGGTGGGCCGAACACTGAAGCTTTCTTT	CASSFGGPNTEAFF
TRBV27	TRBJ1-2	TRBD1	-	TGTGCCAGCAGTTTCACAGGGGGCGGCTACACCTTC	CASSFTGGGYTF
TRBV2	TRBJ2-3	-	-	TGTGCCAGCAGGGCTCCTGGGAGTGCGCAGTATTTT	CASRAPGSAQYF
TRBV18	TRBJ2-1	-	-	TGTGCCAGCTCAACTTTGACTTCCAAAGGCAATGAGCAGTTCTTC	CASSTLTSKGNEQFF
TRBV2	TRBJ2-1	-	-	TGTGCCAGCAAGGGTGAGGGATCGGGACTCGTCTTC	CASKGEGSGLVF
TRBV19	TRBJ1-6	TRBD1	-	TGTGCCAGTAGTTCTACCAAACAGGGGAATATGAATAATTCACCCCTCCACTTT	CASSSTKQGNMNNSPLHF
TRBV23-1	TRBJ1-5	TRBD1	-	TGCGCCAGCAGTCAATCGAAGGGGGACAGGGTCCTATTGCGCAATCAGCCCCAGCATTTT	CASSQSKGDRVLLRNQPQHF
TRBV5-1	TRBJ1-2	TRBD1	-	TGCGCCAGCAGCTACGGGACAGCTCGGGAGGGTGGCTACACCTTC	CASSYGTAREGGYTF
TRBV27	TRBJ1-1	TRBD1	-	TGTGCCAGCAGTTCCGACCCCCGGACAGGGGGCACTGAAGCTTTCTTT	CASSSDPRTGGTEAFF
TRBV7-8	TRBJ1-4	TRBD1	-	TGTGCCAGCAGCTCACGACAGGGAACCAATGAAAAACTGTTTTTT	CASSSRQGTNEKLFF
TRBV10-1	TRBJ2-1	TRBD1	-	TGCGCCAGCAGTGGCGAACCGGGACAGCGCAATGAGCAGTTCTTC	CASSGEPGQRNEQFF
TRBV5-4	TRBJ2-5	-	few	TGTGCCAGCAGCTGGGACATCCAAGAGACCCAGTACTTC	CASSWDIQETQYF
TRBV2	TRBJ1-5	-	-	TGTGCCAGCAGTGAATCATCAGGGATGAGCAATCAGCCCCAGCATTTT	CASSESSGMSNQPQHF
TRBV10-1	TRBJ2-5	-	-	TGCGCCAGCAGTGAAAGTTCAGGGGGGTGGGAGACCCAGTACTTC	CASSESSGGWETQYF
TRBV19	TRBJ2-3	-	-	TGTGCCAGTACTCACGGGGTCGTCTCAGATACGCAGTATTTT	CASTHGVVSDTQYF
TRBV19	TRBJ1-3	-	once	TGTGCCACCGCCTTACCTGGATGGGGACTCTCTGGAAACACCATATATTTT	CATALPGWGLSGNTIYF
TRBV5-1	TRBJ1-2	-	-	TGCGCCAGCAGCTTAGGATTGGCCGGGTATGGCTACACCTTC	CASSLGLAGYGYTF
TRBV5-1	TRBJ1-2	TRBD1	-	TGCGCCAGCACGGATTACGGACAGGGGGCCGACGTCTATGGCTACACCTTC	CASTDYGQGADVYGYTF
TRBV5-1	TRBJ2-5	TRBD2	-	TGCGCCAGCAGCTTACTCGGGACTAGCGGCCAAGAGACCCAGTACTTC	CASSLLGTSGQETQYF
TRBV12-3/TRBV12-4	TRBJ1-3	-	-	TGTGCCAGGCCGGAGGCCTCTGGAAACACCATATATTTT	CARPEASGNTIYF
TRBV10-2	TRBJ2-7	TRBD1	-	TGCGCCAGCAGAACGACAGGGAGCTCCTACGAGCAGTACTTC	CASRTTGSSYEQYF
TRBV19	TRBJ2-2	-	-	TGTGCCAGTAGTATAAAATACGCGGGGACCGGGGAGCTGTTTTTT	CASSIKYAGTGELFF
TRBV3-1/TRBV3-2	TRBJ1-1	TRBD1	-	TGTGCCAGCAGTCGGACAGGGGAGGCTGAAGCTTTCTTT	CASSRTGEAEAFF
TRBV7-9	TRBJ1-3	-	once	TGTGCCACGCTCCGGGGCTCTGGAAACACCATATATTTT	CATLRGSGNTIYF
TRBV5-1	TRBJ1-3	-	once	TGCGCCAGCAGCTTGGGGGAGTCTGGAAACACCATATATTTT	CASSLGESGNTIYF
TRBV29-1	TRBJ1-5	TRBD1	-	TGCAGCGCCCAGACAGGGGACGATCAGCCCCAGCATTTT	CSAQTGDDQPQHF
TRBV27	TRBJ1-6	-	-	TGTGCCAGCAGTCGACAGGACCATCCCTACTCCTATAATTCACCCCTCCACTTT	CASSRQDHPYSYNSPLHF
TRBV5-8	TRBJ1-2	-	few	TGTGCCAGCAGCGGGGGGACGGGCTTTTTTGGCTACACCTTC	CASSGGTGFFGYTF
TRBV2	TRBJ1-5	-	-	TGTGCCAGCAGTGCCGGGAGGGGGGATTATGGGCCCCAGCATTTT	CASSAGRGDYGPQHF
TRBV2	TRBJ2-3	-	-	TGTGCCAGCAAGAGGGAGGCCACAGATACGCAGTATTTT	CASKREATDTQYF
TRBV28	TRBJ2-1	-	-	TGTGCCAGCACTTCCGGGACCTACAATGAGCAGTTCTTC	CASTSGTYNEQFF
TRBV5-5	TRBJ2-5	-	-	TGTGCCAGCAGCTTCTCAGGAAGCCAAGAGACCCAGTACTTC	CASSFSGSQETQYF
TRBV3-1/TRBV3-2	TRBJ1-1	-	-	TGTGCCAGCAGCCAAGATTTGGGAGGGTCGGGTTCCAACACTGAAGCTTTCTTT	CASSQDLGGSGSNTEAFF
TRBV30	TRBJ2-7	-	-	TGTGCCTGGAGTGGCCTCGACAGGTCCTACGAGCAGTACTTC	CAWSGLDRSYEQYF